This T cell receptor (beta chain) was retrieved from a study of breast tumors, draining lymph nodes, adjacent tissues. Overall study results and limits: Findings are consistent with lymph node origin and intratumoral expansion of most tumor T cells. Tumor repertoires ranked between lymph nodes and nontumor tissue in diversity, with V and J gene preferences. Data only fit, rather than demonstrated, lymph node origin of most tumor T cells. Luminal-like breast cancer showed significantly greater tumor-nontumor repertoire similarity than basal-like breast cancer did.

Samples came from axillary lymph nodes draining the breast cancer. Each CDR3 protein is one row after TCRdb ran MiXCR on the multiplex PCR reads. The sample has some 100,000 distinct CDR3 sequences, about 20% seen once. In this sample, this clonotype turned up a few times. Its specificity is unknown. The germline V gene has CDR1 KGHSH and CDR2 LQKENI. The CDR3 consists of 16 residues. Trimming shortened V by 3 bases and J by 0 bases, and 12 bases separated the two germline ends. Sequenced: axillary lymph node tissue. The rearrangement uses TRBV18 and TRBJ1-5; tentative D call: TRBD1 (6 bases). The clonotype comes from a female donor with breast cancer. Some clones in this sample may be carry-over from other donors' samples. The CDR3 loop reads CASSPSTGNSNQPQHF. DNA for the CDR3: TGTGCCAGCTCACCTTCGACAGGAAATAGCAATCAGCCCCAGCATTTT.